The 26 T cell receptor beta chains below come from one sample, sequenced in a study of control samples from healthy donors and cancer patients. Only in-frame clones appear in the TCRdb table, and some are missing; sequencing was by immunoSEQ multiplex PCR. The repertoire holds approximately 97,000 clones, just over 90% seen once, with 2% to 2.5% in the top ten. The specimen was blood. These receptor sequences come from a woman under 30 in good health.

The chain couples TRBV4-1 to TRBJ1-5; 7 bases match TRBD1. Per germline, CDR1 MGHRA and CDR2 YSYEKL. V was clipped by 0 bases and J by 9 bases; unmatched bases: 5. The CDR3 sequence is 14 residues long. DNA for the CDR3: TGCGCCAGCAGCCAAGAGGGAGGGGGCCGGCCCCAGCATTTT. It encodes CASSQEGGGRPQHF.

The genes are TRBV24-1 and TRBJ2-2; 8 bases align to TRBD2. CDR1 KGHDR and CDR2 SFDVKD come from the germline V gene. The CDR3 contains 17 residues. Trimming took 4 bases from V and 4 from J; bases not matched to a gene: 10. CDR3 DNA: TGTGCCACCAGTGACCCGTTTTGGCGGGGGGCCACCGGGGAGCTGTTTTTT. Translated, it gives CATSDPFWRGATGELFF.

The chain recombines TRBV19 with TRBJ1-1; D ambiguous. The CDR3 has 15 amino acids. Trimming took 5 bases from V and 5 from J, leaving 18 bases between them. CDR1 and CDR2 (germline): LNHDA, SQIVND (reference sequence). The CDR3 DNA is TGTGCCAGTAGTGCCAGCCAAGCGGGGAGGACTGAAGCTTTCTTT. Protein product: CASSASQAGRTEAFF.

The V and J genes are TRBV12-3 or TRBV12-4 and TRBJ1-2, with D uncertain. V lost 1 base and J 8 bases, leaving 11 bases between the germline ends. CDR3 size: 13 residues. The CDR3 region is CASSLDGAEGYTF. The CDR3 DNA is TGTGCCAGCAGTTTAGACGGCGCTGAGGGCTACACCTTC.

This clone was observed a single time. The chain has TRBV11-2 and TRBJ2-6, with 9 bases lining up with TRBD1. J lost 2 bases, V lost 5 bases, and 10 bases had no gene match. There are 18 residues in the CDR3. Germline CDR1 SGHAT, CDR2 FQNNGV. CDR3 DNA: TGTGCCAGCAGCGCCGAACAGGGGGCGCTAACTGGGGCCAACGTCCTGACTTTC. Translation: CASSAEQGALTGANVLTF.

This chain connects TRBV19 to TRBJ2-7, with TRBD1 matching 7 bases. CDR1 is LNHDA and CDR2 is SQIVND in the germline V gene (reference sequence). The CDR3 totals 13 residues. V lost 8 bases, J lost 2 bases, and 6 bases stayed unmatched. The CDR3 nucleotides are TGTGCCAGTTCGGACAGGACCACCTACGAGCAGTACTTC. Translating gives CASSDRTTYEQYF.

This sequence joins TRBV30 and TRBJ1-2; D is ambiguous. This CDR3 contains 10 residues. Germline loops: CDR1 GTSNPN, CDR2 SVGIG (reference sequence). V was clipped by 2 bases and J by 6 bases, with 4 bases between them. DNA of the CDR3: TGTGCCTGGAGTCTGGATGGCTACACCTTC. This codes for CAWSLDGYTF. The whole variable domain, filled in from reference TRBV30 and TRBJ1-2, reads SQTIHQWPATLVQPVGSPLSLECTVEGTSNPNLYWYRQAAGRGLQLLFYSVGIGQISSEVPQNLSASRPQDRQFILSSKKLLLSDSGFYLCAWSLDGYTFGSGTRLTVV.

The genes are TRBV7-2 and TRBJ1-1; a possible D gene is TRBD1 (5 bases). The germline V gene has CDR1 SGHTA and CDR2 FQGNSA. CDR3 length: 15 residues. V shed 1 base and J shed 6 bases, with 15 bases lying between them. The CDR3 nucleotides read TGTGCCAGCAGCTTAGGGGGCCGCGATTGGGCTGAAGCTTTCTTT. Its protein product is CASSLGGRDWAEAFF.

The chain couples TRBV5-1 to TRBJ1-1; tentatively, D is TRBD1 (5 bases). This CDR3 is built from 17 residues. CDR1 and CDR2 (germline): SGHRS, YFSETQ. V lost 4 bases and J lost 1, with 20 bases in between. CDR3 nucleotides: TGCGCCAGCAGCAAAGAGCTACATGGGGGTGAGAACACTGAAGCTTTCTTT. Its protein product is CASSKELHGGENTEAFF.

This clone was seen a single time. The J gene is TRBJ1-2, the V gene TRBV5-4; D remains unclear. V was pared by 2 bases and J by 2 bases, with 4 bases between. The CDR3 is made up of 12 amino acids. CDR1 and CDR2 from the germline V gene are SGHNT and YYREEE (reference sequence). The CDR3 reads CASSLENYGYTF. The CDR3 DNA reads TGTGCCAGCAGCTTAGAAAACTATGGCTACACCTTC. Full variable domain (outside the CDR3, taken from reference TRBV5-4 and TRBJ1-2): ETGVTQSPTHLIKTRGQQVTLRCSSQSGHNTVSWYQQALGQGPQFIFQYYREEENGRGNFPPRFSGLQFPNYSSELNVNALELDDSALYLCASSLENYGYTFGSGTRLTVV.

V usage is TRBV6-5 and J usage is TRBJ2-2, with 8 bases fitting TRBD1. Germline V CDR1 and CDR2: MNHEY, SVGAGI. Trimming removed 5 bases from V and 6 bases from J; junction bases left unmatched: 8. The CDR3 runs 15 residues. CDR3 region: CASSPRTGYSGELFF. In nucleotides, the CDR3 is TGTGCCAGCAGTCCGCGGACAGGGTATTCCGGGGAGCTGTTTTTT.

The CDR3 coding sequence is TGTGCCAGCAGGAGACCCTACGGCTCACCCCTCCACTTT. As protein: CASRRPYGSPLHF. This chain uses TRBV28 with TRBJ1-6; no clear D. V was pared by 6 bases and J by 10 bases, with 13 bases between. The CDR3 covers 13 residues. CDR1 and CDR2 from the germline V gene are MDHEN and SYDVKM.

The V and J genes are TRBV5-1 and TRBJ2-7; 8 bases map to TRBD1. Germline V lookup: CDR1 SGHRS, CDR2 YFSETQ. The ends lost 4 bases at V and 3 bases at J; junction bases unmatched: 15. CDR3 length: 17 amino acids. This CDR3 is CASSRPGTGGFSYEQYF. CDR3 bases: TGCGCCAGCAGCAGACCTGGGACAGGTGGCTTTAGCTACGAGCAGTACTTC.

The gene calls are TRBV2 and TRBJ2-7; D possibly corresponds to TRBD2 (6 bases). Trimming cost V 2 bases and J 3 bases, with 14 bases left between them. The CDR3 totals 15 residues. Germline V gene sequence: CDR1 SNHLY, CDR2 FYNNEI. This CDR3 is CASSETWRADYEQYF. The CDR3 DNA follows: TGTGCCAGCAGTGAAACGTGGAGGGCCGACTACGAGCAGTACTTC.

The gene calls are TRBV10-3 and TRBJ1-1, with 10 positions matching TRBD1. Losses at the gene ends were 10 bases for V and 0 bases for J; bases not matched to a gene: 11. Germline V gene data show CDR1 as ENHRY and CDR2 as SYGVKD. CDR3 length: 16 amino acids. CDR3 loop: CATRRQGAPMNTEAFF. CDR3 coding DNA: TGTGCCACACGGCGACAGGGGGCGCCCATGAACACTGAAGCTTTCTTT.

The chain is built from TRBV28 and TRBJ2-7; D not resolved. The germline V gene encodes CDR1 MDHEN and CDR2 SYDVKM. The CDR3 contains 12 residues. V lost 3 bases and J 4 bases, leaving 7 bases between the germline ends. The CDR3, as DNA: TGTGCCAGCAGTTTGGCAGGATACGAGCAGTACTTC. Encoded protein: CASSLAGYEQYF.

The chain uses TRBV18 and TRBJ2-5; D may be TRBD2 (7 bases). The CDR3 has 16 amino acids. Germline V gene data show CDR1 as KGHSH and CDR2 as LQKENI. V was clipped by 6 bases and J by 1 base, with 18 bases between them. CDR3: CASSPPGGAAQETQYF. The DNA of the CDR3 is TGTGCCAGCTCCCCCCCTGGGGGGGCGGCCCAAGAGACCCAGTACTTC.

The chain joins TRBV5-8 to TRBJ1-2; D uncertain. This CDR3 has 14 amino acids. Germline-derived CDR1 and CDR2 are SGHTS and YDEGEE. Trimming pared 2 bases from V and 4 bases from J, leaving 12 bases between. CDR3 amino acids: CASSFPTPLYGYTF. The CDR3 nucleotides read TGTGCCAGCAGCTTCCCAACACCGCTCTATGGCTACACCTTC.

CDR3 sequence (DNA): TGTGCCAGTAGTACTGTTACAGGGGTGACTGAAGCTTTCTTT. Protein: CASSTVTGVTEAFF. The chain is built from TRBV19 and TRBJ1-1; TRBD1 matches at 7 bases. Germline V gene lookup returns CDR1 LNHDA and CDR2 SQIVND (reference sequence). The CDR3 sequence is 14 residues long. The ends lost 4 bases at V and 5 bases at J; junction bases unmatched: 7. Variable domain in full (rest from reference TRBV19 and TRBJ1-1): DGGITQSPKYLFRKEGQNVTLSCEQNLNHDAMYWYRQDPGQGLRLIYYSQIVNDFQKGDIAEGYSVSREKKESFPLTVTSAQKNPTAFYLCASSTVTGVTEAFFGQGTRLTVV.

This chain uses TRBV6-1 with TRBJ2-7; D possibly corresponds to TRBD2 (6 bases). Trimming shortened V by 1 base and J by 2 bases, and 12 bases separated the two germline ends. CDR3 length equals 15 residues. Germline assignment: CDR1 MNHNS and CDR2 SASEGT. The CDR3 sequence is CASSEDMGGAYEQYF. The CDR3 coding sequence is TGTGCCAGCAGTGAAGATATGGGCGGGGCCTACGAGCAGTACTTC.

DNA for the CDR3: TGCGCCAGCAGCCAAGTTTCGGGCTCGGGGGTTTACAATGAGCAGTTCTTC. It specifies CASSQVSGSGVYNEQFF. This rearrangement joins TRBV4-3 to TRBJ2-1, with D maybe TRBD2 (6 bases). Germline loops: CDR1 LGHNA, CDR2 YSLEER. This CDR3 is 17 amino acids long. The germline V and J ends were trimmed by 1 base and 4 bases, with 17 bases remaining between them.

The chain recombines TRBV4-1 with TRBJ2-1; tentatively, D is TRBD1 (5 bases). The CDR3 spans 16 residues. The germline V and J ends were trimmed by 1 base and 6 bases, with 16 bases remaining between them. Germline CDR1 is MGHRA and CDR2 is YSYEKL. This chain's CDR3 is CASSQVGQGLGNEQFF. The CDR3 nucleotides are TGCGCCAGCAGCCAAGTAGGTCAGGGCTTAGGCAATGAGCAGTTCTTC.

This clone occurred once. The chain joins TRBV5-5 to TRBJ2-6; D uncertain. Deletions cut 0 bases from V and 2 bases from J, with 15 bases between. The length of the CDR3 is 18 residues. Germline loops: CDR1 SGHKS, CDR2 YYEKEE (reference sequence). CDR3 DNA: TGTGCCAGCAGCTTGGCCGTCACGGTATGGGCTGGGGCCAACGTCCTGACTTTC. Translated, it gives CASSLAVTVWAGANVLTF.

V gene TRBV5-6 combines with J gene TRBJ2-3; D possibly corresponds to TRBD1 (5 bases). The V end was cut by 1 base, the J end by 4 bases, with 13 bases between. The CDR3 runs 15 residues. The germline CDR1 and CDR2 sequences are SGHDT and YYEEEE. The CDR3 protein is CASSLRTGTADTQYF. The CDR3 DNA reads TGTGCCAGCAGCTTGAGAACAGGAACGGCAGATACGCAGTATTTT.

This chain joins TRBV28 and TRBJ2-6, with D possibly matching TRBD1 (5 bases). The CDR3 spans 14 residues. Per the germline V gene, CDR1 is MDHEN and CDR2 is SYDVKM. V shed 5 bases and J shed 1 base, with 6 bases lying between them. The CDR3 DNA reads TGTGCCAGCAGTCACAGGTCTGGGGCCAACGTCCTGACTTTC. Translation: CASSHRSGANVLTF.

The CDR3 DNA follows: TGTGCCAGTAGTTCCCAACGGGTGCAGCCCCAGCATTTT. This sequence encodes CASSSQRVQPQHF. The chain combines TRBV19 with TRBJ1-5; D ambiguous. This CDR3 contains 13 residues. V was trimmed by 5 bases and J by 7 bases, leaving 12 bases between them. Germline assignment: CDR1 LNHDA and CDR2 SQIVND (reference sequence). Based on the CDR3 plus reference TRBV19 and TRBJ1-5, the full variable domain is DGGITQSPKYLFRKEGQNVTLSCEQNLNHDAMYWYRQDPGQGLRLIYYSQIVNDFQKGDIAEGYSVSREKKESFPLTVTSAQKNPTAFYLCASSSQRVQPQHFGDGTRLSIL.